These 30 T cell receptor beta chains came from one sample sequenced in a study of shared T cell receptors in the human thymus. The protocol was immunoSEQ multiplex PCR, while the TCRdb copy is restricted to in-frame clones and leaves out a portion. The repertoire has roughly 550,000 clones, 75% to 80% of them found once; the top ten carry about 0.013%. This sample was also put to use in a study of human thymus T cells.

The sample comprised thymocytes. These receptors were taken from a boy under two years old with a congenital heart defect.

The chain recombines TRBV30 with TRBJ2-1; D might be TRBD2 (6 bases). Per the germline V gene, CDR1 is GTSNPN and CDR2 is SVGIG (reference sequence). The CDR3 spans 13 residues. V lost 1 base to trimming and J lost 14 bases, with 18 bases between them. The CDR3 region has the DNA TGTGCCTGGAGTGCTCATGCCGGGACTGAAGAGTTCTTC. It codes for CAWSAHAGTEEFF.

This chain uses TRBV27 with TRBJ2-1; 12 bases are a match to TRBD1. Germline V gene lookup returns CDR1 MNHEY and CDR2 SMNVEV (reference sequence). V was pared by 0 bases and J by 5 bases, with 26 bases of the junction left unmatched. CDR3 size: 24 residues. CDR3 sequence reads: CASSLSGGTGGLGFTSGADNEQFF. The CDR3 DNA is TGTGCCAGCAGTTTATCGGGTGGGACAGGGGGCTTAGGCTTTACTAGCGGAGCGGACAATGAGCAGTTCTTC.

This clone has more than one count but fewer than ten. The rearrangement joins TRBV7-2 to TRBJ1-1; D gene uncertain. Trimming took 4 bases from V and 4 from J, leaving 19 bases between them. The CDR3 covers 16 residues. The germline V gene has CDR1 SGHTA and CDR2 FQGNSA. CDR3 in amino acids: CASSCRHPADFTEAFF. CDR3 nucleotide sequence: TGTGCCAGCAGCTGCAGACACCCCGCGGACTTCACTGAAGCTTTCTTT.

The chain combines TRBV6-5 with TRBJ2-7; TRBD1 matches at 9 bases. This CDR3 is 12 amino acids long. Per germline, CDR1 MNHEY and CDR2 SVGAGI. V trimming: 9 bases; J trimming: 6 bases; junction bases outside the gene matches: 6. CDR3 loop: CASGTGIREQYF. In nucleotides, the CDR3 is TGTGCCAGTGGGACAGGGATTCGCGAGCAGTACTTC.

The chain combines TRBV25-1 with TRBJ2-1; 7 nucleotides align to TRBD2. The length of the CDR3 is 15 residues. Germline-derived CDR1 and CDR2 are MGHDK and SYGVNS. V shed 6 bases and J 4 bases; nucleotides not matched to a gene: 9. The CDR3 DNA reads as TGTGCCAGCAGCTGGGGAGGGACCAGATACAATGAGCAGTTCTTC. Its translation: CASSWGGTRYNEQFF. The variable domain in full, with the rest retrieved from reference TRBV25-1 and TRBJ2-1, is EADIYQTPRYLVIGTGKKITLECSQTMGHDKMYWYQQDPGMELHLIHYSYGVNSTEKGDLSSESTVSRIRTEHFPLTLESARPSHTSQYLCASSWGGTRYNEQFFGPGTRLTVL.

This chain uses TRBV6-5 with TRBJ1-2; TRBD1 is a possible D gene (5 bases). The CDR3 contains 15 residues. Germline CDR1 and CDR2: MNHEY and SVGAGI. Trimming shortened V by 2 bases and J by 3 bases, and 13 bases separated the two germline ends. CDR3 nucleotide sequence: TGTGCCAGCAGTTACAGGGAACCAGGGCACTATGGCTACACCTTC. Protein: CASSYREPGHYGYTF.

In its sample, this clone was seen a few times. The genes are TRBV2 and TRBJ2-3, with D unresolved. The germline V gene encodes CDR1 SNHLY and CDR2 FYNNEI. This CDR3 is 14 amino acids long. The V end lost 2 bases, the J end lost 1 base, and 7 bases lay between the germline ends. The CDR3 loop reads CASSEQDGTDTQYF. DNA of the CDR3: TGTGCCAGCAGTGAACAGGATGGCACAGATACGCAGTATTTT.

The V gene is TRBV7-2, the J gene TRBJ2-1, with D perhaps TRBD2 (5 bases). CDR3 size: 14 residues. Trimming took off 6 bases at V and 8 bases at J, with 17 bases between the two ends. Germline CDR1 reads SGHTA; CDR2 reads FQGNSA. DNA for the CDR3: TGTGCCAGCAGACGCTGGGCTAGCCTACATGAGCAGTTCTTC. This sequence encodes CASRRWASLHEQFF.

This chain uses TRBV27 with TRBJ2-7; 10 positions match TRBD2. The CDR3 covers 14 residues. Germline V gives CDR1 MNHEY, CDR2 SMNVEV (reference sequence). The V and J ends lost 0 bases and 6 bases, in that order; junction bases with no gene match: 2. Here the CDR3 reads CASSLSGLASEQYF. The DNA of the CDR3 is TGTGCCAGCAGTTTATCGGGACTAGCGTCCGAGCAGTACTTC.

The rearrangement links TRBV21-1 to TRBJ2-5; the D call TRBD1 from the table was never checked on the DNA. TRBV21-1 is annotated as a pseudogene. The CDR3 spans 14 residues. CDR3 sequence (DNA): TGTGCCAGCGTACCCATACACCATCGTTCAACCCAGTACTTC. This translates into CASVPIHHRSTQYF.

The chain has TRBV12-5 and TRBJ2-3, with 8 bases lining up with TRBD1. There are 17 residues in the CDR3. V lost 6 bases to trimming and J lost 2 bases; unmatched junction nucleotides: 13. The germline V gene encodes CDR1 LGHNT and CDR2 FRNRAP. The CDR3 sequence is CASGHDRDRTFTDTQYF. Written as DNA, the CDR3 is TGTGCTAGTGGCCACGATCGGGACAGGACTTTCACAGATACGCAGTATTTT.

This rearrangement joins TRBV11-3 to TRBJ2-7; 16 bases match TRBD2. The CDR3 spans 16 residues. Losses at the gene ends were 4 bases for V and 4 bases for J; bases not matched to a gene: 4. CDR1 SGHNT and CDR2 YENEEA come from the germline V gene. The CDR3 DNA follows: TGTGCCAGCAGCTCGGGACTAGCGGGAGGGCCGTACGAGCAGTACTTC. This codes for CASSSGLAGGPYEQYF.

The chain uses TRBV10-3 and TRBJ2-3; tentatively, D is TRBD1 (6 bases). From germline, CDR1 is ENHRY and CDR2 SYGVKD. This CDR3 region has 14 residues. V was pared by 4 bases and J by 1 base, with 9 bases between. The CDR3 coding sequence is TGTGCCATCAGTGCTGGGGGCGGCACAGATACGCAGTATTTT. Its translation: CAISAGGGTDTQYF.

With regard to this clone: Other nucleotide sequences from this sample produce the same CDR3. The chain couples TRBV14 to TRBJ2-7; 9 nucleotides match TRBD2. V dropped 0 bases and J dropped 3; count of bases not matched to a gene: 6. Germline CDR1 is SGHDN and CDR2 is FVKESK. This CDR3 has 16 residues. CDR3 coding DNA: TGTGCCAGCAGCCAAGATGTGGCTAGCGGGGACTACGAGCAGTACTTC. Translation: CASSQDVASGDYEQYF.

For the CDR3, the DNA is TGTGCCAGCAGTGCGATTTGGACAGAGCAGTACTTC. This codes for CASSAIWTEQYF. This chain links TRBV4-2 with TRBJ2-7, with D tentatively TRBD1 (5 bases). There are 12 residues in the CDR3. V lost 6 bases and J 7 bases, leaving 13 bases between the germline ends. Germline CDR1 is LGHNA and CDR2 is YNFKEQ.

The CDR3 here is CASSPGQGCYEQYF. In nucleotides, the CDR3 is TGTGCCAGCAGTCCGGGACAGGGGTGCTACGAGCAGTACTTC. The V and J genes are TRBV2 and TRBJ2-7, with 10 positions matching TRBD1. The CDR3 sequence is 14 residues long. Germline CDR1 and CDR2: SNHLY and FYNNEI. J lost 3 bases, V lost 5 bases, and 4 bases had no gene match.

CDR3 protein: CASSPLAGGTDTQYF. The CDR3 nucleotides are TGTGCCAGCAGTCCTCTAGCGGGAGGAACAGATACGCAGTATTTT. This rearrangement joins TRBV7-7 to TRBJ2-3; 11 nucleotides line up with TRBD2. CDR1 SSHAT and CDR2 FNYEAQ come from the germline V gene (reference sequence). The CDR3 has 15 amino acids. V shed 6 bases and J 3 bases; nucleotides not matched to a gene: 5.

The J gene is TRBJ1-2, the V gene TRBV2; weak D call: TRBD1 (5 bases). Germline V gene sequence: CDR1 SNHLY, CDR2 FYNNEI. Trimming removed 6 bases from V and 5 bases from J, with 16 bases in between. This CDR3 spans 14 amino acids. The CDR3 sequence: CASSSDTFSYGYTF. CDR3 DNA: TGTGCCAGCAGCTCGGACACCTTCTCATATGGCTACACCTTC.

The rearrangement links TRBV30 to TRBJ1-3, with 10 bases fitting TRBD1. Trimming took 5 bases from V and 2 from J; bases not matched to a gene: 0. The CDR3 contains 13 residues. In germline, CDR1 is GTSNPN, CDR2 SVGIG (reference sequence). CDR3 protein: CAWDRGPGNTIYF. CDR3 in DNA: TGTGCCTGGGACAGGGGGCCTGGAAACACCATATATTTT. The entire variable domain, with the rest obtained from reference TRBV30 and TRBJ1-3, is as follows: SQTIHQWPATLVQPVGSPLSLECTVEGTSNPNLYWYRQAAGRGLQLLFYSVGIGQISSEVPQNLSASRPQDRQFILSSKKLLLSDSGFYLCAWDRGPGNTIYFGEGSWLTVV.

The chain employs TRBV30 and TRBJ2-1, with D tentatively TRBD2 (5 bases). Germline CDR1 is GTSNPN and CDR2 is SVGIG (reference sequence). The CDR3 sequence is 14 residues long. V was cut by 2 bases and J by 4 bases, with 12 bases left in between. For the CDR3, the DNA is TGTGCCTGGAGTCGCGCTAGCAGATACAATGAGCAGTTCTTC. Translated, it gives CAWSRASRYNEQFF.

The V and J genes are TRBV7-3 and TRBJ2-7; 10 nucleotides agree with TRBD2. After removal of 5 bases from V and 3 bases from J, the junction contained 7 bases not matched to a gene. This CDR3 has 15 amino acids. CDR1 and CDR2 (germline): SGHTA, FQGTGA. CDR3 amino acids: CASSKTSGFNYEQYF. For the CDR3, the DNA is TGTGCCAGCAGCAAGACTAGCGGGTTTAACTACGAGCAGTACTTC.

The V and J genes are TRBV4-1 and TRBJ2-1, with 12 bases aligning to TRBD2. Germline CDR1 reads MGHRA; CDR2 reads YSYEKL. CDR3 length equals 17 residues. The V segment lost 1 base and the J segment 7 bases; nucleotides outside the gene matches: 8. CDR3 nucleotides: TGCGCCAGCAGCCAAGGGCCGGGACTAGCGGGCCCAAATGAGCAGTTCTTC. Its translation: CASSQGPGLAGPNEQFF.

This clone has a handful of counts. The gene calls are TRBV5-1 and TRBJ2-1, with 7 bases identical to TRBD1. The CDR3 runs 14 residues. V was pared by 0 bases and J by 5 bases, with 2 bases of the junction left unmatched. Germline V lookup: CDR1 SGHRS, CDR2 YFSETQ. The CDR3 protein is CASSLGGQHNEQFF. The CDR3 DNA follows: TGCGCCAGCAGCTTGGGGGGACAGCACAATGAGCAGTTCTTC. The whole variable domain, remainder taken from reference TRBV5-1 and TRBJ2-1, is KAGVTQTPRYLIKTRGQQVTLSCSPISGHRSVSWYQQTPGQGLQFLFEYFSETQRNKGNFPGRFSGRQFSNSRSEMNVSTLELGDSALYLCASSLGGQHNEQFFGPGTRLTVL.

Here the CDR3 reads CSVQGVGYIQYF. In DNA form, the CDR3 reads TGCAGCGTCCAGGGGGTCGGGTACATTCAGTACTTC. The chain uses TRBV29-1 and TRBJ2-4, with 7 bases identical to TRBD1. The germline V gene encodes CDR1 SQVTM and CDR2 ANQGSEA. CDR3 length equals 12 residues. V gave up 6 bases and J gave up 8 bases; unmatched junction bases: 7.

The CDR3 DNA reads TGCAGCGTTGGAGCGGACAGGGGGACAGATACGCAGTATTTT. It codes for CSVGADRGTDTQYF. The V gene is TRBV29-1, the J gene TRBJ2-3; 10 nucleotides match TRBD1. After removal of 4 bases from V and 3 bases from J, the junction contained 4 bases not matched to a gene. The CDR3 consists of 14 residues. Germline CDR1 reads SQVTM; CDR2 reads ANQGSEA.

V gene TRBV28 combines with J gene TRBJ2-7; TRBD2 agrees at 11 bases. The germline CDR1 and CDR2 sequences are MDHEN and SYDVKM. J lost 3 bases, V lost 5 bases, and 0 bases had no gene match. This CDR3 spans 13 amino acids. CDR3 amino acids: CASSGTSGYEQYF. The CDR3 DNA reads as TGTGCCAGCAGTGGGACTAGCGGCTACGAGCAGTACTTC.

This chain links TRBV5-4 with TRBJ2-7; 9 bases are shared with TRBD2. The CDR3 extends over 16 amino acids. With V trimmed by 1 base and J by 6 bases, 11 bases remained unmatched. From germline, CDR1 is SGHNT and CDR2 YYREEE (reference sequence). The CDR3 nucleotides are TGTGCCAGCAGCTTGTGCCCTAGCGGGAATGGATGCGAGCAGTACTTC. This translates into CASSLCPSGNGCEQYF.

The gene calls are TRBV29-1 and TRBJ1-1; the D gene is possibly TRBD1 (6 bases). Germline CDR1 and CDR2: SQVTM and ANQGSEA. Trimming pared 6 bases from V and 2 bases from J, leaving 19 bases between. There are 15 residues in the CDR3. Written as DNA, the CDR3 is TGCAGCGTCTGGACGGGGACACCCATCAACACTGAAGCTTTCTTT. Translating gives CSVWTGTPINTEAFF.

The chain links TRBV5-1 to TRBJ1-4; D remains unclear. The germline gives CDR1 SGHRS, CDR2 YFSETQ. The germline V and J ends were trimmed by 4 bases and 0 bases, with 10 bases remaining between them. The CDR3 covers 15 residues. The CDR3 bases are TGCGCCAGCAGCCCTGAGATTACAACTAATGAAAAACTGTTTTTT. This translates into CASSPEITTNEKLFF.

This clone came up a few times. The rearrangement uses TRBV11-2 and TRBJ1-2, with D tentatively TRBD1 (6 bases). V gave up 5 bases and J gave up 5 bases, with 15 bases separating them. Per germline, CDR1 SGHAT and CDR2 FQNNGV. The CDR3 loop spans 14 amino acids. The CDR3: CASSQGHGLYGYTF. The CDR3 bases are TGTGCCAGCAGCCAGGGACACGGCCTTTATGGCTACACCTTC. The entire variable domain, with the rest obtained from reference TRBV11-2 and TRBJ1-2, is as follows: EAGVAQSPRYKIIEKRQSVAFWCNPISGHATLYWYQQILGQGPKLLIQFQNNGVVDDSQLPKDRFSAERLKGVDSTLKIQPAKLEDSAVYLCASSQGHGLYGYTFGSGTRLTVV.